These 10 T cell receptor beta chains share one sample of origin, sequenced in a study of control samples from healthy donors and cancer patients. TCRdb's table, derived via immunoSEQ multiplex PCR, lists solely in-frame clones and lacks some. The repertoire holds over 150,000 clones, with 96% as singletons. Sequencing used blood. The receptors come from a woman in her thirties in good health.

This rearrangement joins TRBV28 to TRBJ1-5; no definite D call. Trimming stripped 8 bases from V and 1 base from J, with 9 bases between. Germline values: CDR1 MDHEN, CDR2 SYDVKM. The CDR3 totals 13 residues. The CDR3 sequence is CASRRWSNQPQHF. CDR3 nucleotides: TGTGCCAGCCGACGTTGGAGCAATCAGCCCCAGCATTTT.

This chain uses TRBV19 with TRBJ1-1; 8 bases map to TRBD1. The CDR3 runs to 14 residues. From germline, CDR1 is LNHDA and CDR2 SQIVND (reference sequence). Germline trimming cut 5 bases from V and 0 bases from J; bases unmatched to any gene: 2. The CDR3 is CASSRQGMNTEAFF. Here the CDR3 DNA reads TGTGCCAGTAGTCGACAGGGGATGAACACTGAAGCTTTCTTT.

The chain is built from TRBV6-5 and TRBJ2-1, with D tentatively TRBD2 (5 bases). Germline assignment: CDR1 MNHEY and CDR2 SVGAGI. V lost 7 bases, J lost 3 bases, and 13 bases lay in between. The CDR3 extends over 14 amino acids. The CDR3 here is CASTRVVSYNEQFF. The DNA for the CDR3 is TGTGCCAGCACGCGGGTGGTAAGCTACAATGAGCAGTTCTTC.

This clone was detected once. The rearrangement joins TRBV15 to TRBJ2-3, with D possibly TRBD2 on 6 matching bases. Germline-derived CDR1 and CDR2 are LNHNV and YYDKDF (reference sequence). V lost 9 bases to trimming and J lost 1 base, with 14 bases between them. This CDR3 region has 14 residues. CDR3 loop: CATNPGRGTDTQYF. The CDR3 DNA follows: TGTGCCACTAATCCCGGGAGAGGCACAGATACGCAGTATTTT.

The V call is TRBV7-2, the J call TRBJ1-5; weak D call: TRBD1 (6 bases). Per the germline V gene, CDR1 is SGHTA and CDR2 is FQGNSA. Trimming left V 6 bases short and J 7 bases short, with 10 bases between. The CDR3 covers 12 residues. CDR3 nucleotides: TGTGCCAGCAGGAAACAGGGACAGCCCCAGCATTTT. Encoded protein: CASRKQGQPQHF.

The chain uses TRBV18 and TRBJ2-7, with 14 bases identical to TRBD2. Germline loops: CDR1 KGHSH, CDR2 LQKENI. The J segment lost 4 bases and the V segment lost 5 bases, leaving 7 bases of the junction unmatched. This CDR3 has 16 residues. DNA of the CDR3: TGTGCCAGCTCAAAAGGGACTAGCGGGAGTAAATACGAGCAGTACTTC. Protein product: CASSKGTSGSKYEQYF.

Details on this clone: Other nucleotide sequences in the sample specify the same CDR3. This chain connects TRBV5-1 to TRBJ2-1; 7 bases align to TRBD2. The CDR3 spans 14 residues. Germline CDR1 is SGHRS and CDR2 is YFSETQ. V dropped 6 bases and J dropped 4; count of bases not matched to a gene: 7. The CDR3 nucleotides read TGCGCCAGCAACACGGGGGGTGGATACAATGAGCAGTTCTTC. It specifies CASNTGGGYNEQFF.

This chain joins TRBV7-8 and TRBJ2-2; 13 nucleotides agree with TRBD2. Germline V gene sequence: CDR1 SGHVS, CDR2 FQNEAQ. The J segment lost 4 bases and the V segment lost 1 base, leaving 3 bases of the junction unmatched. The CDR3 is 17 amino acids. CDR3: CASSLELAGGSTGELFF. CDR3 nucleotide sequence: TGTGCCAGCAGCTTAGAACTAGCGGGGGGGAGCACCGGGGAGCTGTTTTTT.

V and J are TRBV19 and TRBJ1-5; the D gene is possibly TRBD1 (5 bases). Germline assignment: CDR1 LNHDA and CDR2 SQIVND (reference sequence). Trimming pared 1 base from V and 1 base from J, leaving 17 bases between. The CDR3 length is 18 residues. CDR3 protein: CASSIGQGYAMSNQPQHF. The CDR3 nucleotides are TGTGCCAGTAGTATAGGGCAGGGTTACGCGATGAGCAATCAGCCCCAGCATTTT.

The gene calls are TRBV13 and TRBJ1-1; D gene ambiguous. The CDR3 has 12 residues. V lost 4 bases and J lost 6, with 9 bases in between. Per germline, CDR1 PRHDT and CDR2 FYEKMQ (reference sequence). CDR3 DNA: TGTGCCAGCAGCTCGAACCACGCTGAAGCTTTCTTT. This gives the protein CASSSNHAEAFF.